The 18 T cell receptor beta chains below were found in one sample sequenced in a study of cytomegalovirus exposure and HLA in healthy donors. PCR employed 60 Vbeta and 13 Jbeta primers. Sequencing was performed with immunoSEQ multiplex PCR; in TCRdb, only in-frame clones are kept and a portion is missing. The sample contains under 130,000 clones, around four fifths of which appear only once. The specimen was PBMCs. These receptors were taken from a middle-aged woman in good health and CMV-seropositive.

This sequence joins TRBV4-2 and TRBJ1-3; D remains ambiguous. CDR3 length: 12 amino acids. Germline lookup yields CDR1 LGHNA and CDR2 YNFKEQ. V dropped 0 bases and J dropped 7 bases, with 4 bases sitting between them. Here the CDR3 reads CASSQDMNTIYF. The CDR3 DNA reads TGTGCCAGCAGCCAAGATATGAACACCATATATTTT.

This clone was counted a few times. The V gene is TRBV5-1, the J gene TRBJ2-7; TRBD2 matches 12 bases. The CDR3 is 14 amino acids. The V gene's germline CDR1 is SGHRS and CDR2 YFSETQ. The trim removed 4 bases at V and 5 bases at J, leaving 4 bases unmatched. CDR3 in DNA: TGCGCCAGCAGCATGACTAGCGGGAGCCACGAGCAGTACTTC. This encodes CASSMTSGSHEQYF.

The chain links TRBV7-3 to TRBJ1-6; a weak D match, TRBD1 (6 bases). The V gene lost 5 bases and the J gene lost 6 bases, with 14 bases spanning the gap. The CDR3 spans 15 residues. CDR1 is SGHTA, CDR2 FQGTGA, per germline. This chain's CDR3 is CASSEQGGGNSPLHF. The DNA of the CDR3 is TGTGCCAGCAGCGAACAGGGAGGGGGTAATTCACCCCTCCACTTT.

V usage is TRBV5-6 and J usage is TRBJ2-7; 7 bases fit TRBD2. After removal of 5 bases from V and 3 bases from J, the junction contained 14 bases not matched to a gene. Germline V gene sequence: CDR1 SGHDT, CDR2 YYEEEE. The CDR3 spans 16 residues. CDR3 residues: CASRTLGEGFFYEQYF. The CDR3 bases are TGTGCCAGCAGGACCCTCGGGGAGGGGTTTTTCTACGAGCAGTACTTC.

V gene TRBV28 combines with J gene TRBJ2-5; D might be TRBD1 (5 bases). Per germline, CDR1 MDHEN and CDR2 SYDVKM. V gave up 4 bases and J gave up 1 base, with 10 bases separating them. The CDR3 contains 14 residues. CDR3 amino acids: CASSYRSLQETQYF. The CDR3 coding sequence is TGTGCCAGCAGTTACAGGAGCCTCCAAGAGACCCAGTACTTC.

The chain joins TRBV11-2 to TRBJ2-3, with 7 bases that match TRBD2. The CDR3 has 15 amino acids. V was pared by 1 base and J by 5 bases, with 6 bases of the junction left unmatched. Germline lookup yields CDR1 SGHAT and CDR2 FQNNGV. The CDR3 is CASSLGGLDVDTQYF. The CDR3 region has the DNA TGTGCCAGCAGCTTAGGAGGACTAGATGTAGATACGCAGTATTTT.

The count of this clone is one. The V call is TRBV5-8, the J call TRBJ1-1; maybe TRBD1 (6 bases). This CDR3 has 15 amino acids. Per the germline V gene, CDR1 is SGHTS and CDR2 is YDEGEE. Trimming stripped 1 base from V and 1 base from J, with 11 bases between. CDR3 region: CASSLRGGGNTEAFF. DNA of the CDR3: TGTGCCAGCAGCTTGCGGGGGGGCGGGAACACTGAAGCTTTCTTT. Drawing the rest from reference TRBV5-8 and TRBJ1-1, the complete variable domain is EAGVTQSPTHLIKTRGQQATLRCSPISGHTSVYWYQQALGLGLQFLLWYDEGEERNRGNFPPRFSGRQFPNYSSELNVNALELEDSALYLCASSLRGGGNTEAFFGQGTRLTVV.

V gene TRBV9 combines with J gene TRBJ2-3; 11 bases are a match to TRBD2. V trimming: 3 bases; J trimming: 1 base; junction bases outside the gene matches: 4. The CDR3 is made up of 16 amino acids. The germline CDR1 and CDR2 sequences are SGDLS and YYNGEE. The CDR3 DNA sequence: TGTGCCAGCAGCGGGGGACTAGCGGTGGGCACAGATACGCAGTATTTT. Translated: CASSGGLAVGTDTQYF.

The V gene is TRBV11-2, the J gene TRBJ2-2, with TRBD2 matching 7 bases. From germline, CDR1 is SGHAT and CDR2 FQNNGV. Trimming at V came to 2 bases and at J to 5 bases, leaving 11 bases not matched to a gene. The CDR3 is 17 residues long. This CDR3 reads CASSLSSGGSGTGELFF. The DNA of the CDR3 is TGTGCCAGCAGCTTATCTTCCGGCGGGAGCGGAACCGGGGAGCTGTTTTTT.

V and J are TRBV5-8 and TRBJ1-1, with TRBD1 identical over 8 bases. This CDR3 has 14 amino acids. CDR1 is SGHTS and CDR2 is YDEGEE in the germline V gene. Trimming at V came to 4 bases and at J to 4 bases, leaving 6 bases not matched to a gene. The DNA of the CDR3 is TGTGCCAGCAGCAAAAACGACAGGGGCACTGAAGCTTTCTTT. Amino acid sequence: CASSKNDRGTEAFF.

A few counts support this clone. The gene calls are TRBV23-1 and TRBJ1-2; no reliable D call. TRBV23-1 is recorded as an ORF, its role being uncertain. Trimming pared 1 base from V and 3 bases from J, leaving 15 bases between. The CDR3 is 16 amino acids. Written as DNA, the CDR3 is TGCGCCAGCAGTCAATTAGGGAGTGGGCCAGACTATGGCTACACCTTC. Its protein is CASSQLGSGPDYGYTF.

This clone occurred a few times. The chain has TRBV2 and TRBJ2-5; D unclear. The CDR3 consists of 12 residues. V was cut by 9 bases and J by 5 bases, with 13 bases left in between. Germline-derived CDR1 and CDR2 are SNHLY and FYNNEI. This CDR3 reads CASKAIAETQYF. CDR3 coding DNA: TGTGCCAGTAAAGCGATTGCCGAGACCCAGTACTTC.

The chain links TRBV28 to TRBJ2-7; the D gene is possibly TRBD1 (5 bases). Germline V gives CDR1 MDHEN, CDR2 SYDVKM. The V end lost 5 bases, the J end lost 2 bases, and 19 bases lay between the germline ends. The CDR3 extends over 16 amino acids. The CDR3 region is CASSRLRGIRAYEQYF. In DNA form, the CDR3 reads TGTGCCAGCAGTCGTCTAAGGGGTATCAGAGCCTACGAGCAGTACTTC. Combining the CDR3 with reference TRBV28 and TRBJ2-7 gives the whole variable domain DVKVTQSSRYLVKRTGEKVFLECVQDMDHENMFWYRQDPGLGLRLIYFSYDVKMKEKGDIPEGYSVSREKKERFSLILESASTNQTSMYLCASSRLRGIRAYEQYFGPGTRLTVT.

The rearrangement links TRBV19 to TRBJ2-1, with D possibly TRBD1 on 6 matching bases. Between the trimmed V and J ends, which lost 3 bases and 5 bases, there was a span of 14 bases. The germline gives CDR1 LNHDA, CDR2 SQIVND (reference sequence). The CDR3 is made up of 15 amino acids. Here the CDR3 reads CASSIGTQYHNEQFF. The DNA for the CDR3 is TGTGCCAGTAGTATCGGGACACAGTACCACAATGAGCAGTTCTTC.

This chain joins TRBV6-1 and TRBJ2-7; 10 positions agree with TRBD2. This CDR3 is 15 amino acids long. V was pared by 4 bases and J by 4 bases, with 7 bases of the junction left unmatched. The germline CDR1 and CDR2 sequences are MNHNS and SASEGT. CDR3 sequence reads: CASSASSGSTYEQYF. In nucleotides, the CDR3 is TGTGCCAGCAGTGCGTCTAGCGGGAGCACTTACGAGCAGTACTTC.

The J gene is TRBJ2-1, the V gene TRBV27, with 7 bases matching TRBD1. V dropped 2 bases and J dropped 0; count of bases not matched to a gene: 10. Germline V lookup: CDR1 MNHEY, CDR2 SMNVEV (reference sequence). CDR3 size: 18 residues. The CDR3 nucleotides are TGTGCCAGCAGTTTAATGGACAGGCCTGGGAGCTCCTACAATGAGCAGTTCTTC. It encodes CASSLMDRPGSSYNEQFF.

The rearrangement joins TRBV5-1 to TRBJ1-1; D is perhaps TRBD1 (5 bases). This CDR3 is built from 14 residues. V lost 1 base, J lost 1 base, and 8 bases lay in between. Germline assignment: CDR1 SGHRS and CDR2 YFSETQ. CDR3 nucleotides: TGCGCCAGCAGCTTGCTCGGGGGGAACACTGAAGCTTTCTTT. It is translated as CASSLLGGNTEAFF.

This clone is a singleton in its sample. The genes are TRBV5-1 and TRBJ2-2, with 10 positions matching TRBD2. V dropped 1 base and J dropped 8; count of bases not matched to a gene: 5. The germline V gene has CDR1 SGHRS and CDR2 YFSETQ. The CDR3 runs 15 residues. The CDR3 DNA sequence: TGCGCCAGCAGCTTGAAGGCTAGCGGGAGTGGGGAGCTGTTTTTT. Its translation is CASSLKASGSGELFF.